This T cell receptor (beta chain) was obtained from a study of cytotoxic CD8 clonotypes in ibrutinib-treated CLL. At the level of the study: Complete response was seen in 2 patients and partial in approximately 25; about twelve progressed and approximately 14 stayed remitted after a median around 6 years.

Germline CDR1 is SGHTA and CDR2 is FQGNSA. Trimming left V 3 bases short and J 1 base short, with 6 bases between. The CDR3 covers 14 residues. Depth targeted 1 in 200,000 to 1 in 1 million T cells, averaging approximately 10x coverage per clonotype. Clones were read by immunoSEQ multiplex PCR, and TCRdb kept only the in-frame ones, dropping some. The repertoire consists of 150,000 or so clones, with about four fifths occurring once and the leading ten covering about 4.5%. The starting material was PBMCs, obtained after 24 months of ibrutinib treatment. The sequence was obtained from a human donor with chronic lymphocytic leukemia. The chain couples TRBV7-2 to TRBJ2-2; maybe TRBD1 (6 bases). In DNA, the CDR3 is TGTGCCAGCAGCTTGACAGGGAACACCGGGGAGCTGTTTTTT. Translation gives CASSLTGNTGELFF.